The rows below give T cell receptor beta chains drawn from one sample of a study of cytomegalovirus exposure and HLA in healthy donors. Clones were sequenced by immunoSEQ multiplex PCR, and TCRdb holds only the in-frame ones, with some missing. The sample lists 120,000 or so clones, 88% occurring once. Sequencing was done on a sample of PBMCs. These receptors were taken from a man aged 25 to 40 in good health and CMV-seronegative. The CDR3 runs from the conserved cysteine through the conserved F or W. A D gene is named only where the DNA matches it firmly. The size field is filled for only some rows; it gives once, few, many or a size class.

clone_size d_call j_call v_call cdr3_aa cdr3_nt
. . TRBJ1-1 TRBV19 CASRPSGKGNTEAFF TGTGCCAGTCGCCCATCCGGGAAGGGGAACACTGAAGCTTTCTTT
. . TRBJ2-2 TRBV6-4 CASRGERDTGELFF TGTGCCAGCAGGGGGGAGCGGGACACCGGGGAGCTGTTTTTT
. TRBD1 TRBJ1-5 TRBV19 CASKDGTVGQPQHF TGTGCCAGTAAAGACGGGACAGTAGGTCAGCCCCAGCATTTT
. . TRBJ1-5 TRBV2 CASRDRDIVGQPQHF TGTGCCAGCAGAGACCGGGACATCGTCGGACAGCCCCAGCATTTT
medium-sized TRBD1 TRBJ1-2 TRBV7-2 CASSLAGTGLYGYTF TGTGCCAGCAGCTTGGCCGGGACAGGCCTCTATGGCTACACCTTC
. TRBD1 TRBJ1-5 TRBV19 CASSPTGDQPQHF TGTGCCAGTAGTCCGACAGGGGATCAGCCCCAGCATTTT
. TRBD2 TRBJ2-1 TRBV2 CASSEGLAGGEQFF TGTGCCAGCAGTGAAGGACTAGCGGGAGGAGAGCAGTTCTTC
. TRBD2 TRBJ2-2 TRBV7-9 CASSFGTSGRVANTGELFF TGTGCCAGCAGCTTCGGGACTAGCGGAAGAGTGGCGAACACCGGGGAGCTGTTTTTT
. . TRBJ1-1 TRBV18 CASSHRDLGTEAFF TGTGCCAGCTCACACAGGGATTTAGGCACTGAAGCTTTCTTT
. . TRBJ2-4 TRBV6-5 CASLAKNIQYF TGTGCCAGCCTTGCCAAAAACATTCAGTACTTC
. . TRBJ1-1 TRBV11-3 CASSQREGEYNTEAFF TGTGCCAGCAGCCAAAGAGAGGGGGAGTACAACACTGAAGCTTTCTTT
. TRBD1 TRBJ1-2 TRBV29-1 CSVANPGQGDYGYTF TGCAGCGTTGCCAATCCGGGACAGGGGGACTATGGCTACACCTTC
. . TRBJ2-1 TRBV6-6 CASSLGRGGYEQFF TGTGCCAGCAGTCTAGGGAGAGGCGGATATGAGCAGTTCTTC
once TRBD2 TRBJ2-7 TRBV11-2 CASSWIGLAVDEQYF TGTGCCAGCAGCTGGATCGGACTAGCGGTCGACGAGCAGTACTTC
. TRBD1 TRBJ2-1 TRBV5-1 CASSLEPRTGGNEQFF TGCGCCAGCAGCTTGGAACCCAGGACAGGGGGCAATGAGCAGTTCTTC
. . TRBJ1-3 TRBV6-5 CASSSGFILPYTIYF TGTGCCAGCAGTTCAGGTTTTATCCTGCCGTACACCATATATTTT
. . TRBJ1-6 TRBV5-1 CASSLRGEAYNSPLHF TGCGCCAGCAGCCTTCGAGGGGAGGCCTATAATTCACCCCTCCACTTT
once TRBD2 TRBJ2-1 TRBV4-1 CASSHPAQPERGSATYNEQFF TGCGCCAGCAGCCACCCCGCCCAGCCGGAGCGGGGGAGCGCAACCTACAATGAGCAGTTCTTC
. TRBD1 TRBJ2-7 TRBV7-3 CASSPRQGSYEQYF TGTGCCAGCAGCCCTCGACAGGGATCCTACGAGCAGTACTTC
. TRBD2 TRBJ2-5 TRBV19 CASAGTSGREETQYF TGTGCCAGTGCCGGGACTAGCGGACGTGAAGAGACCCAGTACTTC
. . TRBJ2-7 TRBV5-1 CASSPNRLVVYEQYF TGCGCCAGCAGCCCTAATCGGCTAGTAGTATACGAGCAGTACTTC
. . TRBJ2-1 TRBV15 CATSRDRGSGAYNEQFF TGTGCCACCAGCAGAGATCGAGGTAGCGGAGCCTACAATGAGCAGTTCTTC